The T cell receptor beta chain described here comes from a study of human T cells and chemical hapten exposure. Study results and caveats: The study found that DPC sensitization did not change TCRs above 1 in 1000 frequency.

Unique molecular identifiers were linked by the library to individual cDNA molecules. MiXCR was run by TCRdb on the RACE reads, yielding one entry per CDR3 protein. The data hold around 360,000 distinct CDR3 sequences, with about 6% observed a single time. Germline lookup yields CDR1 MNHEY and CDR2 SVGEGT. V shed 7 bases and J shed 2 bases, with 8 bases lying between them. CDR3 length: 12 amino acids. In the case of this clonotype: Its target is not known.

As to time point: patch test 2, 6 weeks after DPC sensitization. Treatment: therapeutic diphenylcyclopropenone sensitization with weekly scalp DPC. Researchers extracted total RNA from unfractionated whole blood. The rearrangement joins TRBV6-2 or TRBV6-3 to TRBJ2-5; D is unresolved. This specimen consisted of whole blood, obtained in connection with sensitization to the hapten diphenylcyclopropenone (DPC). This TCR was sampled from a woman younger than 35 with alopecia areata. Some clones in this sample may be carry-over from other donors' samples. CDR3 sequence (DNA): TGTGCCAGCACTAACCGACAAGAGACCCAGTACTTC. This gives the protein CASTNRQETQYF.